This T cell receptor (beta chain) came from a study of Ad26.COV2.S vaccination and SARS-CoV-2 variants. This table comes from immunoSEQ multiplex PCR, and its TCRdb copy is limited to in-frame clones, with some not included. The table shows about 350,000 clones, with approximately 84% occurring only once. Treatment of the sample: some 20 received Ad26.COV2.S at low or high dose, single or two shots; about 5 received placebo; per-sample allocation not given. On day 63 after the first injection, vaccine and placebo recipients gave samples. V dropped 0 bases and J dropped 3; count of bases not matched to a gene: 13. The CDR3 spans 18 residues. From germline, CDR1 is MNHEY and CDR2 SVGEGT.

The J gene is TRBJ1-2, the V gene TRBV6-2 or TRBV6-3, with 7 nucleotides matching TRBD1. The TCR sequence derives from a person between 18 and 65 years old who received the Ad26.COV2.S COVID-19 vaccine or a placebo. The starting material was peripheral blood, obtained in a trial of Ad26.COV2.S vaccine versus placebo. The CDR3 sequence is CASSYSRSGTEGYYGYTF. The CDR3 DNA sequence: TGTGCCAGCAGTTACTCGAGGTCCGGGACAGAAGGATACTATGGCTACACCTTC.